A selection of T cell receptor beta chains follows, all from one sample in a study of identical twins. Each CDR3 protein gets one entry after TCRdb re-called the 5' RACE reads with MiXCR. The table shows fewer than 550,000 distinct CDR3 sequences, with more than 13% occurring only once. Separately, the same data were catalogued under a study of yellow fever vaccine responses in identical twins.

The sample taken for sequencing was CD4+ T cells sorted from blood. The receptors derive from a woman between 18 and 29 years old in good health. Both conserved end residues are part of each CDR3. Each record gives: CDR3 DNA, CDR3 protein, V gene, clone size, J gene, D gene. The D gene is left open where the match is weak. The listing skips clone size in some rows; elsewhere it reads once, few, many or a size class.

TGTGCCAGCAGCTTAAAGTGGGGGGATACGCAGTATTTT	CASSLKWGDTQYF	TRBV7-2	-	TRBJ2-3	-
TGTGCCAGCAGCCCCAAGGCAGGGGGCGTTGCAGATACGCAGTATTTT	CASSPKAGGVADTQYF	TRBV7-2	-	TRBJ2-3	TRBD1
TGCGCCAGCAGCTGGGATCCTCCGGGACACCCAAACAATGAGCAGTTCTTC	CASSWDPPGHPNNEQFF	TRBV5-1	many	TRBJ2-1	-
TGCAGTGCTAGACGCATGAATTATGGCTACACCTTC	CSARRMNYGYTF	TRBV20-1	few	TRBJ1-2	-
TGTGCCAGCAGTGAACAGGGACTAAGCTACGAGCAGTACTTC	CASSEQGLSYEQYF	TRBV2	few	TRBJ2-7	TRBD2
TGTGCCAGCAGCTTTTTCGATGAGCAGTTCTTC	CASSFFDEQFF	TRBV7-9	many	TRBJ2-1	-
TGTGCCATCAGTGAGAAGGAGGGACTCTTCGAGCAGTACTTC	CAISEKEGLFEQYF	TRBV10-3	few	TRBJ2-7	-
TGTGCCAGCAGCCCATACCCACAAGCTTACAATGAGCAGTTCTTC	CASSPYPQAYNEQFF	TRBV3-1	many	TRBJ2-1	-
TGCGCCAGCAGCCACACCCAAGCGACAGGGGCACCAGATACGCAGTATTTT	CASSHTQATGAPDTQYF	TRBV4-3	few	TRBJ2-3	TRBD1
TGTGCCAGCTCCCCCTGGGGGACAGGGGACACCTACGAGCAGTACTTC	CASSPWGTGDTYEQYF	TRBV18	few	TRBJ2-7	TRBD1
TGCGCCAGCAGCCAAGCCCGAGGGGTCACCGGGGAGCTGTTTTTT	CASSQARGVTGELFF	TRBV4-3	-	TRBJ2-2	-
TGTGCCAGCAGCCAAGATTTAGACATCCAAGAGACCCAGTACTTC	CASSQDLDIQETQYF	TRBV14	-	TRBJ2-5	-
TGTGCCACCAGTGCCGGCGGTGTCTCCTACGAGCAGTACTTC	CATSAGGVSYEQYF	TRBV24-1	-	TRBJ2-7	-
TGCGCCAGCAGCTTACAGTTATCTAGCACAGATACGCAGTATTTT	CASSLQLSSTDTQYF	TRBV5-1	few	TRBJ2-3	-
TGTGCCAGCAGCCCAAGAGGACAGGGCGGAAGCACAGATACGCAGTATTTT	CASSPRGQGGSTDTQYF	TRBV7-3	few	TRBJ2-3	TRBD1
TGTGCCAGCAGACCCAGCGGGGGAGCCTACAATGAGCAGTTCTTC	CASRPSGGAYNEQFF	TRBV6-2/TRBV6-3	-	TRBJ2-1	TRBD2
TGCAGTGCTAAGGTGCAAGCCTCGTCCTACGAGCAGTACTTC	CSAKVQASSYEQYF	TRBV20-1	-	TRBJ2-7	-
TGTGCCAGCAGCCGCCCTGTGGAGGGGAACACCGGGGAGCTGTTTTTT	CASSRPVEGNTGELFF	TRBV6-1	few	TRBJ2-2	-
TGTGCCAGCAGCTCACTAACGGGACGGTACTACGAGCAGTACTTC	CASSSLTGRYYEQYF	TRBV11-2	-	TRBJ2-7	-
TGCGCCAGCAGCCAGGGGATTCCGGGCCGACGAGAGGGCAATGAGCAGTTCTTC	CASSQGIPGRREGNEQFF	TRBV5-1	-	TRBJ2-1	-
TGTGCCAGCAGCTGGAGACAGGCCCCAACTGAAGCTTTCTTT	CASSWRQAPTEAFF	TRBV5-4	-	TRBJ1-1	-
TGCAGTGCTAGCTTCCCCGGGGAGCTGTTTTTT	CSASFPGELFF	TRBV20-1	-	TRBJ2-2	-
TGCAGCGTTGCAGGGGGCTCTGGAAACACCATATATTTT	CSVAGGSGNTIYF	TRBV29-1	few	TRBJ1-3	TRBD1
TGTGCCAGCAGCTTAGCGCAGGGACTAGCGGGGCTGTTTTTT	CASSLAQGLAGLFF	TRBV7-8	-	TRBJ2-2	TRBD2
TGTGCCATCAGTGATTCTAGCGGGGTTATGGAGACCCAGTACTTC	CAISDSSGVMETQYF	TRBV10-3	few	TRBJ2-5	TRBD2
TGCGCCAGCAGCCAGACTAGCGGGGGGGCATCCTACAATGAGCAGTTCTTC	CASSQTSGGASYNEQFF	TRBV5-1	many	TRBJ2-1	TRBD2
TGTGCCAGCAGCCAGGGGACTAGCACAGATGCGCAGTATTTT	CASSQGTSTDAQYF	TRBV11-3	-	TRBJ2-3	TRBD2
TGTGCCAGCAGCTTAGATTCGGGAAAAACCCTCCACTTT	CASSLDSGKTLHF	TRBV7-9	-	TRBJ1-6	-
TGCGCCAGCAGCTCGGAGTACAATGAGCAGTTCTTC	CASSSEYNEQFF	TRBV5-1	many	TRBJ2-1	-
TGTGCCAGCAGCTGGAACACAGATACGCAGTATTTT	CASSWNTDTQYF	TRBV5-6	-	TRBJ2-3	-
TGTGCCATCAGGGGGACAGGGAACCAAGAGACCCAGTACTTC	CAIRGTGNQETQYF	TRBV10-3	-	TRBJ2-5	TRBD1
TGTGCCAGCAGCGAGGCAGGAAGGACTGAAGCTTTCTTT	CASSEAGRTEAFF	TRBV12-3/TRBV12-4	-	TRBJ1-1	-
TGTGCCAGTAGTATACGTCATCAGGGATCAGAGACCCAGTACTTC	CASSIRHQGSETQYF	TRBV19	few	TRBJ2-5	-
TGTGCCAGCAGCTTCCGGGACAGGGACTCCAATGAGCAGTTCTTC	CASSFRDRDSNEQFF	TRBV7-2	-	TRBJ2-1	TRBD1
TGTGCCAGCAGCTTGCCGGCATACAATGAGCAGTTCTTC	CASSLPAYNEQFF	TRBV7-2	few	TRBJ2-1	-
TGCGCCAGCAGCAGGGACACCAGCTACAATGAGCAGTTCTTC	CASSRDTSYNEQFF	TRBV5-1	many	TRBJ2-1	-
TGTGCCAGCAGTTACCGCCTGGGGCGGGAGGGCCGGTGGACAGATACGCAGTATTTT	CASSYRLGREGRWTDTQYF	TRBV6-5	-	TRBJ2-3	TRBD2
TGCGCCAGCAGCTTGGAGGCAGGCAATGAGCAGTTCTTC	CASSLEAGNEQFF	TRBV5-1	-	TRBJ2-1	-
TGTGCCAGCAGTCGTACCGGGACAGGGGCCGAGGGGGTGCAGTACTTC	CASSRTGTGAEGVQYF	TRBV28	-	TRBJ2-7	TRBD1
TGTGCCACCAGGGCAGCCGGGACAGCTCAGTTCTTC	CATRAAGTAQFF	TRBV24-1	-	TRBJ2-1	TRBD1
TGCGCCAGCAGCCCGATCGGGACTAGCGGAAATGAGCAGTTCTTC	CASSPIGTSGNEQFF	TRBV4-3	few	TRBJ2-1	TRBD2
TGTGCCAGCACCAATAGCGGGAGAGGGAGCACAGATACGCAGTATTTT	CASTNSGRGSTDTQYF	TRBV7-2	many	TRBJ2-3	TRBD2
TGCAGTGCTAAAAAAGAAGAGACCCAGTACTTC	CSAKKEETQYF	TRBV20-1	once	TRBJ2-5	-
TGTGCCAGCAGTCCGCGACAGGGAATGGGGGACACTGAAGCTTTCTTT	CASSPRQGMGDTEAFF	TRBV27	-	TRBJ1-1	TRBD1
TGTGCCAGCATGAGGGGAACTAATGAAAAACTGTTTTTT	CASMRGTNEKLFF	TRBV2	-	TRBJ1-4	-
TGTGCCAGCAGAGCAGGGCGCACAGATACGCAGTATTTT	CASRAGRTDTQYF	TRBV2	few	TRBJ2-3	-
TGTGCCAGCAATAAGGAAAACGAGCAGTACTTC	CASNKENEQYF	TRBV6-5	few	TRBJ2-7	-
TGTGCCAGCAGTGGTGGTGGGAGCTCCTACGAGCAGTACTTC	CASSGGGSSYEQYF	TRBV6-1	-	TRBJ2-7	-
TGTGCCAGCAGCCAGGACTCGGGAACTGAAGCTTTCTTT	CASSQDSGTEAFF	TRBV7-9	-	TRBJ1-1	-
TGTGCCAGCAGCTTAACTGGGGATACCTACGAGCAGTACTTC	CASSLTGDTYEQYF	TRBV7-9	once	TRBJ2-7	-
TGCAGTGCTTACTATACTCCCGGGACTAGCTTAGAGACCCAGTACTTC	CSAYYTPGTSLETQYF	TRBV20-1	few	TRBJ2-5	TRBD2
TGTGCCAGCAGTAAACTAGCAGCATCCTACGAGCAGTACTTC	CASSKLAASYEQYF	TRBV2	-	TRBJ2-7	-
TGTGCCAGCAGCCCTAGTGTAGACAGACCCTACGAGCAGTACTTC	CASSPSVDRPYEQYF	TRBV7-2	few	TRBJ2-7	-